This TCR beta chain emerged from a study of blood T cell repertoires in COVID-19. Study information: The United States, Italy and Spain provided the acute and convalescent COVID-19 samples. The analysed material was cDNA or gDNA that came from T cells, B-cell-depleted T cells, or PBMCs.

The data were produced by immunoSEQ multiplex PCR, yet TCRdb's version contains in-frame clones alone and is incomplete. The sample yields some 200,000 clones, about four fifths seen once. Germline CDR1 is SGHTS and CDR2 is YDEGEE. This CDR3 is 14 amino acids long. Trimming removed 4 bases from V and 2 bases from J, with 13 bases in between. The V gene is TRBV5-8, the J gene TRBJ2-7, with unresolved D. Sequenced: peripheral blood. The TCR was taken from a woman in her twenties or thirties who had recovered from COVID-19. CDR3 coding DNA: TGTGCCAGCAGCATTGACTCCTTTGCCTACGAGCAGTACTTC. This sequence encodes CASSIDSFAYEQYF. The full variable domain, in which reference TRBV5-8 and TRBJ2-7 provide the parts outside the CDR3, is EAGVTQSPTHLIKTRGQQATLRCSPISGHTSVYWYQQALGLGLQFLLWYDEGEERNRGNFPPRFSGRQFPNYSSELNVNALELEDSALYLCASSIDSFAYEQYFGPGTRLTVT.